This TCR beta chain was captured by sequencing in a study of CD8 T cells in Susac syndrome. The study's findings and limits: The study admitted that it had a relatively small number of individuals in its TCR sequencing and HLA analysis.

Negative isolation yielded CD8+ and CD4+ T cells; FACS enriched TEMRA cells. Details on this clonotype: What it binds is unknown.

Random hexamers were used to reverse transcribe roughly 0.5 to 1 ug of RNA. TCRdb fed the immunoSEQ multiplex PCR reads into MiXCR, producing one record per CDR3 protein. The repertoire holds about 190,000 distinct CDR3 sequences, 85% to 95% seen once, with roughly 0.1% in the top ten. The CDR3 spans 13 residues. V shed 7 bases and J shed 5 bases, with 17 bases lying between them. In germline, CDR1 is DFQATT, CDR2 SNEGSKA (reference sequence). This receptor was taken from a human donor in good health. The sequenced sample was CD4+ T cells from PBMCs. The chain employs TRBV20-1 and TRBJ1-2, with D perhaps TRBD1 (6 bases). For the CDR3, the DNA is TGCAGTGTGAGAGCAGGGGCCACTTATGGCTACACCTTC. Translation gives CSVRAGATYGYTF.